This T cell receptor (beta chain) was profiled in a study of T-cell memory formation after mild COVID-19. In the study overall: Clusters were largely donor specific. Regarding the study as a whole: Whether day 37 second-wave clones are SARS-CoV-2-specific was not confirmed. Shrinking CD4+ clones were chiefly CM and EM; CD8+ ones were chiefly EMRA.

TCRdb independently ran MiXCR on the 5' RACE reads; one entry per CDR3 protein. The profile shows fewer than 650,000 distinct CDR3 sequences, about 22% of them singletons. Germline values: CDR1 SGHTA, CDR2 FQGNSA. The CDR3 sequence is 15 residues long. The ends lost 4 bases at V and 2 bases at J; junction bases unmatched: 7. To note about this clonotype: Its antigen is not identified.

The specimen was PBMCs or a T cell subset sorted from them (not recorded which). This receptor was taken from an adult woman who had mild COVID-19 (a few samples of this study predate the infection). Cell type and time point are not known. The chain joins TRBV7-2 to TRBJ2-7; 8 positions agree with TRBD2. CDR3 protein: CASSSQAGETYEQYF. The CDR3 DNA sequence: TGTGCCAGCAGCTCCCAAGCGGGAGAAACCTACGAGCAGTACTTC.